Below, 23 T cell receptor beta chains from the same sample are listed, as sequenced in a study of blood T cell repertoires in COVID-19. Repertoires were generated with immunoSEQ multiplex PCR, while TCRdb's copy carries only in-frame clones and drops some. Of some 260,000 clones listed, roughly 88% are singletons. The sequenced sample was peripheral blood. These receptors all stem from a woman in her 70s with COVID-19, enrolled during active disease.

The chain carries TRBV9 and TRBJ2-2; 8 bases agree with TRBD2. Germline V gene data show CDR1 as SGDLS and CDR2 as YYNGEE. Trimming at V came to 2 bases and at J to 2 bases, leaving 8 bases not matched to a gene. This CDR3 spans 17 amino acids. The chain's CDR3 is CASSVGFGTRNTGELFF. DNA for the CDR3: TGTGCCAGCAGCGTGGGGTTCGGGACTAGAAACACCGGGGAGCTGTTTTTT. Drawing the rest from reference TRBV9 and TRBJ2-2, the complete variable domain is DSGVTQTPKHLITATGQRVTLRCSPRSGDLSVYWYQQSLDQGLQFLIQYYNGEERAKGNILERFSAQQFPDLHSELNLSSLELGDSALYFCASSVGFGTRNTGELFFGEGSRLTVL.

This chain connects TRBV6-6 to TRBJ2-5; 7 bases align to TRBD2. Germline V gene data show CDR1 as MNHNY and CDR2 as SVGAGI (reference sequence). The CDR3 loop spans 12 amino acids. Germline trimming cut 6 bases from V and 13 bases from J; bases unmatched to any gene: 11. The CDR3 sequence: CASSYGGTFLYF. The CDR3 DNA is TGTGCCAGCAGCTACGGGGGGACCTTTTTGTACTTC.

V is TRBV18 and J is TRBJ1-2; 7 positions agree with TRBD1. The CDR3 length is 15 residues. V lost 3 bases and J lost 2; bases outside the gene matches: 6. From germline, CDR1 is KGHSH and CDR2 LQKENI. The CDR3 protein is CASSPREGQNYGYTF. The CDR3 DNA reads TGTGCCAGCTCACCTCGGGAGGGACAGAACTATGGCTACACCTTC.

The chain is built from TRBV4-1 and TRBJ1-1; D gene unclear. The CDR3 totals 13 residues. The germline V gene has CDR1 MGHRA and CDR2 YSYEKL. V was shortened by 4 bases and J by 7 bases, with 13 bases between the two germline ends. DNA of the CDR3: TGCGCCAGCAGCCCAGAGATGCAGAATGAAGCTTTCTTT. Its translation is CASSPEMQNEAFF.

The J gene is TRBJ1-2, the V gene TRBV3-1 (or the pseudogene TRBV3-2), with D maybe TRBD1 (5 bases). Trimming took 2 bases from V and 4 from J, leaving 17 bases between them. The CDR3 sequence is 16 residues long. Germline V gene data show CDR1 as LGHDT and CDR2 as YNNKEL (reference sequence). This chain's CDR3 is CASSQFQGKLSYGYTF. Here the CDR3 DNA reads TGTGCCAGCAGCCAATTTCAGGGAAAGTTAAGCTATGGCTACACCTTC.

The V and J genes are TRBV3-1 (or the pseudogene TRBV3-2) and TRBJ2-7, with 15 bases fitting TRBD2. This CDR3 spans 17 amino acids. The V gene end was trimmed by 6 bases and the J gene end by 2 bases; junction bases not matched to a gene: 8. The V gene's germline CDR1 is LGHDT and CDR2 YNNKEL (reference sequence). The chain's CDR3 is CASSYGTSGRIPYEQYF. CDR3 in DNA: TGTGCCAGCAGTTACGGGACTAGCGGGAGGATCCCCTACGAGCAGTACTTC.

This clone is a singleton in its sample. This rearrangement joins TRBV6-5 to TRBJ2-2; a weak D match, TRBD1 (5 bases). The CDR3 extends over 13 amino acids. The ends were cut back, 8 bases at V and 4 bases at J, with 11 bases in the middle. Per the germline V gene, CDR1 is MNHEY and CDR2 is SVGAGI. The CDR3 sequence is CASRLGVTGELFF. The CDR3 DNA sequence: TGTGCCAGCCGTCTAGGGGTCACCGGGGAGCTGTTTTTT.

In its sample, this clone was seen once. V is TRBV28 and J is TRBJ1-1, with a weak D call TRBD1 (5 bases). There are 15 residues in the CDR3. Trimming shortened V by 6 bases and J by 1 base, and 15 bases separated the two germline ends. In germline, CDR1 is MDHEN, CDR2 SYDVKM. The CDR3 nucleotides are TGTGCCAGCAGCCCACCGGTCACAGGGAACACTGAAGCTTTCTTT. Translating gives CASSPPVTGNTEAFF.

V is TRBV4-3 and J is TRBJ2-7; 9 positions agree with TRBD2. CDR1 and CDR2 from the germline V gene are LGHNA and YSLEER. The CDR3 is 15 residues long. Unmatched junction bases numbered 8, after V lost 1 base and J lost 7 bases. The CDR3 region is CASSQVGGRAVEQYF. The CDR3 nucleotides read TGCGCCAGCAGCCAAGTCGGCGGGAGGGCCGTGGAGCAGTACTTC.

This clone was counted a few times. The chain employs TRBV27 and TRBJ1-5; possible D gene TRBD1, 6 bases. The germline CDR1 and CDR2 sequences are MNHEY and SMNVEV (reference sequence). This CDR3 region has 15 residues. The V and J ends lost 4 bases and 2 bases respectively, with 12 bases between them. In DNA form, the CDR3 reads TGTGCCAGCAGTTCTCTCGAGGGGGGCAATCAGCCCCAGCATTTT. This sequence encodes CASSSLEGGNQPQHF.

The genes are TRBV29-1 and TRBJ1-1; no clear D gene. Germline CDR1 reads SQVTM; CDR2 reads ANQGSEA. Trimming removed 5 bases at V and 3 bases at J, with 7 bases between. CDR3 size: 11 residues. The CDR3 nucleotides are TGCAGCGTTCCAACATACACTGAAGCTTTCTTT. Translation gives CSVPTYTEAFF.

This sequence joins TRBV19 and TRBJ2-7; 9 nucleotides agree with TRBD2. The ends lost 6 bases at V and 0 bases at J; junction bases unmatched: 6. From germline, CDR1 is LNHDA and CDR2 SQIVND (reference sequence). This CDR3 is 15 amino acids long. Here the CDR3 DNA reads TGTGCCAGTAGCTCCGGGACTAGCAACTCCTACGAGCAGTACTTC. Translated, it gives CASSSGTSNSYEQYF.

This sequence joins TRBV7-9 and TRBJ1-2; 7 nucleotides align to TRBD1. CDR3 length: 16 residues. V was clipped by 3 bases and J by 2 bases; unmatched bases: 9. Germline CDR1 and CDR2: SEHNR and FQNEAQ (reference sequence). The CDR3 nucleotides are TGTGCCAGCAGCTTTGGGGGGACACAGGGGAACTATGGCTACACCTTC. This translates into CASSFGGTQGNYGYTF.

The chain joins TRBV3-1 (or the pseudogene TRBV3-2) to TRBJ1-1; 12 nucleotides line up with TRBD1. V shed 6 bases and J 3 bases; nucleotides not matched to a gene: 14. The CDR3 has 18 residues. Germline values: CDR1 LGHDT, CDR2 YNNKEL (reference sequence). The CDR3 loop is CASRLAGTGGLGDTEAFF. CDR3 coding DNA: TGTGCCAGCAGACTAGCAGGGACAGGGGGCTTGGGGGACACTGAAGCTTTCTTT.

The genes are TRBV2 and TRBJ2-1; D is ambiguous. The germline V gene encodes CDR1 SNHLY and CDR2 FYNNEI. CDR3 length: 15 amino acids. With 3 bases removed from V and 0 bases from J, the gap between germline ends came to 9 bases. Here the CDR3 reads CASSDLVSSYNEQFF. Here the CDR3 DNA reads TGTGCCAGCAGTGATTTGGTTAGCTCCTACAATGAGCAGTTCTTC.

This clone has more than one count but fewer than ten. The gene calls are TRBV30 and TRBJ2-1; D ambiguous. Trimming left V 2 bases short and J 3 bases short, with 5 bases between. The germline CDR1 and CDR2 sequences are GTSNPN and SVGIG (reference sequence). This CDR3 region has 12 residues. Here the CDR3 DNA reads TGTGCCTGGAGTCACAACTACAATGAGCAGTTCTTC. It codes for CAWSHNYNEQFF.

The chain combines TRBV5-1 with TRBJ2-5; no clear D gene. Per germline, CDR1 SGHRS and CDR2 YFSETQ. V gave up 5 bases and J gave up 1 base, with 9 bases separating them. The CDR3 sequence is 13 residues long. The DNA of the CDR3 is TGCGCCAGCAGGGGCAGCCCCCAAGAGACCCAGTACTTC. Protein: CASRGSPQETQYF.

The table lists this clone with a count of one. V and J are TRBV3-1 (or the pseudogene TRBV3-2) and TRBJ1-6, with a tentative D call TRBD1 (6 bases). V lost 3 bases to trimming and J lost 9 bases, with 15 bases between them. The CDR3 consists of 15 residues. CDR1 and CDR2 from the germline V gene are LGHDT and YNNKEL (reference sequence). CDR3 sequence (DNA): TGTGCCAGCAGCCAGCTACCAGGGGATGGTTCACCCCTCCACTTT. Translating gives CASSQLPGDGSPLHF.

This clone was detected only once. The gene calls are TRBV2 and TRBJ1-1; no reliable D call. This CDR3 spans 14 amino acids. The V and J ends lost 8 bases and 4 bases respectively, with 17 bases between them. CDR1 SNHLY and CDR2 FYNNEI come from the germline V gene. CDR3 region: CASSYTPAGTEAFF. CDR3 DNA sequence: TGTGCCAGCTCATATACTCCCGCGGGCACTGAAGCTTTCTTT.

The chain recombines TRBV30 with TRBJ2-1; D perhaps matches TRBD1 (6 bases). This CDR3 contains 11 residues. Deletions cut 6 bases from V and 10 bases from J, with 13 bases between. Germline V gives CDR1 GTSNPN, CDR2 SVGIG (reference sequence). The CDR3, as DNA: TGTGCCTGCACAAAAGACAGGGAGCAGTTCTTC. It encodes CACTKDREQFF.

The chain employs TRBV19 and TRBJ1-2; D is ambiguous. From germline, CDR1 is LNHDA and CDR2 SQIVND (reference sequence). This CDR3 comprises 13 residues. Between the trimmed V and J ends, which lost 6 bases and 6 bases, there was a span of 14 bases. The DNA for the CDR3 is TGTGCCAGTAGACCGGGAGGGTCGCATGGCTACACCTTC. Its protein is CASRPGGSHGYTF. The entire variable domain, with the rest obtained from reference TRBV19 and TRBJ1-2, is as follows: DGGITQSPKYLFRKEGQNVTLSCEQNLNHDAMYWYRQDPGQGLRLIYYSQIVNDFQKGDIAEGYSVSREKKESFPLTVTSAQKNPTAFYLCASRPGGSHGYTFGSGTRLTVV.

The chain links TRBV24-1 to TRBJ2-5; 7 nucleotides align to TRBD1. Germline V lookup: CDR1 KGHDR, CDR2 SFDVKD. V was clipped by 3 bases and J by 5 bases; unmatched bases: 2. The CDR3 spans 13 residues. The CDR3, as DNA: TGTGCCACCAGTGATCCGGACAGGGAGACCCAGTACTTC. It encodes CATSDPDRETQYF.

This chain joins TRBV24-1 and TRBJ2-1; TRBD2 matches 11 bases. J gave up 5 bases and V 7 bases, and 15 bases lay outside the gene matches. The CDR3 has 18 residues. Germline V gene lookup returns CDR1 KGHDR and CDR2 SFDVKD. CDR3 sequence reads: CATSKDIPGTSGNNEQFF. CDR3 nucleotides: TGTGCCACCAGCAAGGACATCCCCGGGACTAGCGGCAACAATGAGCAGTTCTTC.